Below, 27 T cell receptor beta chains from the same sample are listed, as sequenced in a study of CD8 T cells in Susac syndrome. RNA amounts of about 0.5 to 1 ug underwent reverse transcription with random hexamers. One entry per CDR3 protein, called by TCRdb with MiXCR from the immunoSEQ multiplex PCR reads. There are 130,000 or so distinct CDR3 sequences in the sample; roughly 95% occur only once, and 0.11% to 0.15% lies in the top ten. The sample consisted of CD4+ T cells from PBMCs. The receptors here all came from a human donor with Susac syndrome.

This clonotype was seen only once. The V call is TRBV7-6, the J call TRBJ2-7; possibly TRBD2 for D (5 bases). Germline CDR1 is SGHVS and CDR2 is FNYEAQ. This CDR3 has 15 residues. V gave up 1 base and J gave up 6 bases, with 16 bases separating them. CDR3 residues: CASSLGYVEGSEQYF. The CDR3 nucleotides read TGTGCCAGCAGCTTAGGCTATGTTGAGGGTAGCGAGCAGTACTTC.

V is TRBV6-7 and J is TRBJ2-7; D unresolved. TRBV6-7 counts as an open reading frame of uncertain function. Between the trimmed V and J ends, which lost 0 bases and 3 bases, there was a span of 18 bases. This CDR3 spans 17 amino acids. For the CDR3, the DNA is TGTGCCAGCAGTTACTCGATCAGCAACCCCGACGTCTACGAGCAGTACTTC. It yields the protein CASSYSISNPDVYEQYF.

The gene calls are TRBV10-3 and TRBJ1-1, with a tentative D call TRBD1 (5 bases). The CDR3 loop spans 14 amino acids. Trimming cost V 4 bases and J 1 base, with 10 bases left between them. Germline V gene sequence: CDR1 ENHRY, CDR2 SYGVKD. CDR3 in DNA: TGTGCCATCAGTGCTGTAGGGGAGAACACTGAAGCTTTCTTT. Amino acid sequence: CAISAVGENTEAFF.

The chain has TRBV29-1 and TRBJ2-3; 8 nucleotides agree with TRBD2. Germline assignment: CDR1 SQVTM and CDR2 ANQGSEA. The length of the CDR3 is 14 residues. Trimming removed 6 bases from V and 0 bases from J; junction bases left unmatched: 5. The DNA of the CDR3 is TGCAGCGTGACGGGGGGGAGTAGCACAGATACGCAGTATTTT. It encodes CSVTGGSSTDTQYF.

The V call is TRBV3-1, the J call TRBJ2-5, with 10 bases fitting TRBD1. This CDR3 contains 15 residues. Germline trimming cut 1 base from V and 4 bases from J; bases unmatched to any gene: 3. The germline V gene encodes CDR1 LGHDT and CDR2 YNNKEL (reference sequence). The CDR3 nucleotides read TGTGCCAGCAGCCAAGGTGGGACAGGGGCAGAGACCCAGTACTTC. Its translation is CASSQGGTGAETQYF.

CDR3 loop: CASSLAQKETQYF. CDR3 in DNA: TGCGCCAGCAGCTTAGCCCAGAAAGAGACCCAGTACTTC. J is TRBJ2-5 and V is TRBV5-1; no definite D call. The CDR3 contains 13 residues. Trimming removed 2 bases from V and 3 bases from J, with 8 bases in between. The V gene's germline CDR1 is SGHRS and CDR2 YFSETQ.

This CDR3 reads CASSYQREYEQFF. In DNA form, the CDR3 reads TGTGCCAGCAGCTACCAGCGGGAGTATGAGCAGTTCTTC. The V and J genes are TRBV7-3 and TRBJ2-1; 8 bases are a match to TRBD2. CDR3 length: 13 amino acids. V shed 4 bases, J shed 8 bases, and the junction held 4 bases outside the gene matches. The germline CDR1 and CDR2 sequences are SGHTA and FQGTGA.

The rearrangement uses TRBV28 and TRBJ2-7; 10 bases map to TRBD2. This CDR3 has 15 residues. V shed 7 bases and J 2 bases; nucleotides not matched to a gene: 8. From germline, CDR1 is MDHEN and CDR2 SYDVKM. CDR3 amino acids: CASISTLAGAYEQYF. The CDR3 bases are TGTGCCAGCATCTCTACCCTAGCGGGAGCCTACGAGCAGTACTTC.

CDR3 region: CATSDLSSGANNEQFF. Here the CDR3 DNA reads TGTGCCACCAGTGATCTAAGTAGCGGGGCCAACAATGAGCAGTTCTTC. The chain recombines TRBV24-1 with TRBJ2-1, with 8 bases identical to TRBD2. The CDR3 runs to 16 residues. Looked up from germline, CDR1 is KGHDR and CDR2 is SFDVKD. The J segment lost 5 bases and the V segment lost 3 bases, leaving 8 bases of the junction unmatched.

J is TRBJ2-6 and V is TRBV29-1, with unresolved D. The germline CDR1 and CDR2 sequences are SQVTM and ANQGSEA. The V and J ends lost 5 bases and 3 bases respectively, with 11 bases between them. The CDR3 consists of 14 residues. The CDR3 sequence: CSVPTPNGANVLTF. CDR3 sequence (DNA): TGCAGCGTTCCCACGCCCAATGGGGCCAACGTCCTGACTTTC.

This sequence joins TRBV6-6 and TRBJ2-1; D gene ambiguous. The CDR3 is 15 amino acids. Per germline, CDR1 MNHNY and CDR2 SVGAGI (reference sequence). V was pared by 4 bases and J by 2 bases, with 12 bases between. This CDR3 reads CASSLPPGPYNEQFF. The CDR3 DNA reads TGTGCCAGCAGTTTACCGCCTGGGCCCTACAATGAGCAGTTCTTC.

V and J are TRBV14 and TRBJ1-3, with D tentatively TRBD1 (6 bases). CDR1 and CDR2 (germline): SGHDN, FVKESK. The V end was cut by 2 bases, the J end by 0 bases, with 14 bases between. This CDR3 contains 17 residues. Written as DNA, the CDR3 is TGTGCCAGCAGCCAACAACGGACAGCCCTCTCTGGAAACACCATATATTTT. Translation: CASSQQRTALSGNTIYF.

The chain joins TRBV12-3 or TRBV12-4 to TRBJ1-1; D is unclear. CDR3 size: 13 residues. The V end was cut by 5 bases, the J end by 1 base, with 8 bases between. The CDR3 DNA sequence: TGTGCCAGCAGTGTGGATGAGAACACTGAAGCTTTCTTT. As protein: CASSVDENTEAFF.

This sequence joins TRBV27 and TRBJ2-1; D is perhaps TRBD2 (5 bases). The CDR3 consists of 14 residues. Trimming stripped 0 bases from V and 10 bases from J, with 13 bases between. Germline CDR1 is MNHEY and CDR2 is SMNVEV (reference sequence). DNA of the CDR3: TGTGCCAGCAGTTTATCGAGGCCTCCGGGGGAGCAGTTCTTC. Translation: CASSLSRPPGEQFF.

V and J are TRBV29-1 and TRBJ1-5; TRBD1 matches at 8 bases. There are 13 residues in the CDR3. Germline V gives CDR1 SQVTM, CDR2 ANQGSEA. With 6 bases clipped from V and 4 bases from J, the junction kept 5 bases outside the gene matches. CDR3 amino acids: CSVSTGVNQPQHF. CDR3 nucleotides: TGCAGCGTATCGACAGGGGTGAATCAGCCCCAGCATTTT. The full variable domain, completed using reference TRBV29-1 and TRBJ1-5, is SAVISQKPSRDICQRGTSLTIQCQVDSQVTMMFWYRQQPGQSLTLIATANQGSEATYESGFVIDKFPISRPNLTFSTLTVSNMSPEDSSIYLCSVSTGVNQPQHFGDGTRLSIL.

The CDR3 region is CASSQDRYGNQPQHF. The DNA of the CDR3 is TGCGCCAGCAGCCAAGATCGGTATGGGAATCAGCCCCAGCATTTT. The chain uses TRBV4-3 and TRBJ1-5; D ambiguous. Germline V CDR1 and CDR2: LGHNA, YSLEER. The CDR3 totals 15 residues. Trimming removed 0 bases at V and 4 bases at J, with 10 bases between.

This clonotype was detected only a few times. The V and J genes are TRBV20-1 and TRBJ2-5; D is possibly TRBD2 (5 bases). This CDR3 spans 14 amino acids. CDR1 and CDR2 from the germline V gene are DFQATT and SNEGSKA (reference sequence). The V end was cut by 5 bases, the J end by 0 bases, with 13 bases between. As DNA, the CDR3 is TGCAGTGCTGAACCTTCCGGGAACCAAGAGACCCAGTACTTC. It specifies CSAEPSGNQETQYF.

V usage is TRBV29-1 and J usage is TRBJ2-1; 13 bases map to TRBD2. Germline V lookup: CDR1 SQVTM, CDR2 ANQGSEA. The junction had 8 bases not matched to a gene; V was cut back by 2 bases and J by 7 bases. CDR3 length: 16 amino acids. The CDR3 loop is CSVEPMRTSGRNEQFF. DNA of the CDR3: TGCAGCGTTGAACCCATGAGGACTAGCGGGAGAAATGAGCAGTTCTTC.

The V gene is TRBV30, the J gene TRBJ1-2; D is ambiguous. The CDR3 contains 13 residues. Germline V gene lookup returns CDR1 GTSNPN and CDR2 SVGIG (reference sequence). Trimming shortened V by 4 bases and J by 0 bases, and 9 bases separated the two germline ends. CDR3 in amino acids: CAWKEASNYGYTF. CDR3 in DNA: TGTGCCTGGAAGGAGGCTTCTAACTATGGCTACACCTTC.

This rearrangement joins TRBV25-1 to TRBJ2-1, with 9 bases matching TRBD1. J lost 2 bases, V lost 0 bases, and 8 bases had no gene match. Germline V gene lookup returns CDR1 MGHDK and CDR2 SYGVNS. The CDR3 has 18 residues. This CDR3 is CASSEYLGQGFPYNEQFF. For the CDR3, the DNA is TGTGCCAGCAGTGAATATTTAGGACAGGGGTTTCCCTACAATGAGCAGTTCTTC. Full variable domain (rest looked up from reference TRBV25-1 and TRBJ2-1): EADIYQTPRYLVIGTGKKITLECSQTMGHDKMYWYQQDPGMELHLIHYSYGVNSTEKGDLSSESTVSRIRTEHFPLTLESARPSHTSQYLCASSEYLGQGFPYNEQFFGPGTRLTVL.

The chain recombines TRBV30 with TRBJ2-2, with TRBD2 matching 8 bases. Germline-derived CDR1 and CDR2 are GTSNPN and SVGIG (reference sequence). The ends lost 1 base at V and 7 bases at J; junction bases unmatched: 14. The CDR3 has 17 amino acids. CDR3 sequence (DNA): TGTGCCTGGAGTGGAACTAGCGGACTTACATGGGGCGGGGAGCTGTTTTTT. This gives the protein CAWSGTSGLTWGGELFF.

This chain links TRBV20-1 with TRBJ2-2; no clear D. V was trimmed by 0 bases and J by 6 bases, leaving 5 bases between them. The CDR3 runs 12 residues. Germline V gene data show CDR1 as DFQATT and CDR2 as SNEGSKA (reference sequence). CDR3 sequence: CSARDYPGELFF. The CDR3 nucleotides are TGCAGTGCTAGAGATTATCCCGGGGAGCTGTTTTTT.

This chain links TRBV12-3 or TRBV12-4 with TRBJ1-5, with D perhaps TRBD1 (5 bases). The V end lost 8 bases, the J end lost 5 bases, and 19 bases lay between the germline ends. The CDR3 spans 15 residues. CDR3 in DNA: TGTGCCAGCTCCCCGCAGCCCTTGGGGCATCAGCCCCAGCATTTT. It codes for CASSPQPLGHQPQHF.

V usage is TRBV4-3 and J usage is TRBJ1-4; D may be TRBD1 (5 bases). The CDR3 has 15 amino acids. Germline values: CDR1 LGHNA, CDR2 YSLEER. The V end lost 4 bases, the J end lost 8 bases, and 17 bases lay between the germline ends. The CDR3 reads CASSPRGSAAEKLFF. The CDR3 DNA is TGCGCCAGCAGCCCCCGGGGCTCCGCAGCCGAAAAACTGTTTTTT.

The chain carries TRBV20-1 and TRBJ2-7; TRBD1 aligns across 9 bases. V trimming: 5 bases; J trimming: 5 bases; junction bases outside the gene matches: 13. The CDR3 length is 15 residues. Germline V lookup: CDR1 DFQATT, CDR2 SNEGSKA (reference sequence). The DNA for the CDR3 is TGCAGTGCTTCTAAGGTGGGACAGGGCGCCAACGAGCAGTACTTC. Translated: CSASKVGQGANEQYF.

Written as DNA, the CDR3 is TGCAGCGTCGGGGCATTGAACACTGAAGCTTTCTTT. This gives the protein CSVGALNTEAFF. The V call is TRBV29-1, the J call TRBJ1-1, with D maybe TRBD1 (5 bases). Germline assignment: CDR1 SQVTM and CDR2 ANQGSEA. The CDR3 has 12 amino acids. The germline V and J ends were trimmed by 6 bases and 0 bases, with 8 bases remaining between them.

The chain uses TRBV4-3 and TRBJ2-1; D is perhaps TRBD1 or TRBD2 (6 bases each). The CDR3 runs 19 residues. V gave up 1 base and J gave up 5 bases, with 24 bases separating them. Germline V gene data show CDR1 as LGHNA and CDR2 as YSLEER. Here the CDR3 DNA reads TGCGCCAGCAGCCAAGGGTCGTTGGCGGGCAAGGGGGGACACAATGAGCAGTTCTTC. Protein: CASSQGSLAGKGGHNEQFF.